The source of this TCR beta chain is a study of blood T cell repertoires in COVID-19. At the level of the study: Italy, Spain and the United States were the sources of the convalescent and acute COVID-19 samples.

Seattle patients were enrolled during active infection and followed longitudinally. Authors' methods: The assay estimated nucleated cells by amplifying reference gene primers. The table came from immunoSEQ multiplex PCR; TCRdb's copy has only in-frame clones and leaves some out. From that table come the V and J calls and clone size; the DNA was used to work out D and trimming. The sample includes about 300,000 clones, 88% of them seen just once. The CDR3 sequence is 14 residues long. CDR1 SGHNT and CDR2 YENEEA come from the germline V gene. Trimming removed 5 bases from V and 5 bases from J; junction bases left unmatched: 4.

The TCR originated in a woman aged 25 to 39 with COVID-19, enrolled during active disease. J is TRBJ1-3 and V is TRBV11-3; 9 nucleotides match TRBD1. The material sequenced was peripheral blood. The CDR3 loop reads CASSRGTGRNTIYF. The CDR3, as DNA: TGTGCCAGCAGCAGGGGGACAGGGAGAAACACCATATATTTT.